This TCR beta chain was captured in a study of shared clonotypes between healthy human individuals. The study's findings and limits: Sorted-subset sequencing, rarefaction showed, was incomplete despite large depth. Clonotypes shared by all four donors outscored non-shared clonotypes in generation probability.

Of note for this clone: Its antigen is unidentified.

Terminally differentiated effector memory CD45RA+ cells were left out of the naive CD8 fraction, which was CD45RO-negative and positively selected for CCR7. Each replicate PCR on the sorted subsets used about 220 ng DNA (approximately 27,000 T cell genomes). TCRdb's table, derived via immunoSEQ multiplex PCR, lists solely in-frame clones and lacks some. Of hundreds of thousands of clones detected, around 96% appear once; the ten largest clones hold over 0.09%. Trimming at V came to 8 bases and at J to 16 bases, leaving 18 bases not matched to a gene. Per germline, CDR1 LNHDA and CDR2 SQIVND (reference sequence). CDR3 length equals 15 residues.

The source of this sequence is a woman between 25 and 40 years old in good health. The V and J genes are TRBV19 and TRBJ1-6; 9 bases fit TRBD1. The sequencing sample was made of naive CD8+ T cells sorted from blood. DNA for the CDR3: TGTGCCAGTGAAAAATCGGGACAGGGTTTGTCTGTTCTCCACTTT. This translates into CASEKSGQGLSVLHF. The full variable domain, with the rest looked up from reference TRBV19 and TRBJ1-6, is DGGITQSPKYLFRKEGQNVTLSCEQNLNHDAMYWYRQDPGQGLRLIYYSQIVNDFQKGDIAEGYSVSREKKESFPLTVTSAQKNPTAFYLCASEKSGQGLSVLHFGNGTRLTVT.